The rows below give T cell receptor beta chains drawn from one sample of a study of post-analysis software for immune sequencing data. MiXCR, run by TCRdb on the PCR reads, gives a single entry per CDR3 protein. In the table there are roughly 650,000 distinct CDR3 sequences, 55% to 60% of which are singletons. Source material: blood. The source is a girl aged 2 to 9 with multiple sclerosis. The CDR3 runs from the conserved cysteine through the conserved F or W. Not every row has a clone size; where given, it reads once, few, many or a size class.

CDR3aa: CAWAKGNNYGYTF
v_gene: TRBV30
abundance: few
j_gene: TRBJ1-2

CDR3aa: CASSFSRDRLSYEQYF
v_gene: TRBV27
abundance: NA
j_gene: TRBJ2-7

CDR3aa: CASSLDSSTDTQYF
v_gene: TRBV5-1
abundance: many
j_gene: TRBJ2-3

CDR3aa: CAGRTGPTINEQFF
v_gene: TRBV3-1
abundance: NA
j_gene: TRBJ2-1

CDR3aa: CASSLRSPREGPPFF
v_gene: TRBV7-6
abundance: NA
j_gene: TRBJ2-1

CDR3aa: CSADRVEFNYGYTF
v_gene: TRBV20-1
abundance: NA
j_gene: TRBJ1-2

CDR3aa: CASVKQGAPTDTQYF
v_gene: TRBV27
abundance: NA
j_gene: TRBJ2-3

CDR3aa: CASSLGASGTYRYTF
v_gene: TRBV12-3/TRBV12-4
abundance: NA
j_gene: TRBJ1-2

CDR3aa: CSARASGGGSYEQYF
v_gene: TRBV20-1
abundance: few
j_gene: TRBJ2-7

CDR3aa: CANSRGRRETQYF
v_gene: TRBV7-2
abundance: NA
j_gene: NA

CDR3aa: CASGGTYNEQFF
v_gene: TRBV11-3
abundance: NA
j_gene: TRBJ2-1

CDR3aa: CASSEGRGRGYIQYF
v_gene: TRBV6-1
abundance: NA
j_gene: TRBJ2-4

CDR3aa: CASSEILGTSGSSSYEQYF
v_gene: TRBV6-1
abundance: few
j_gene: TRBJ2-7

CDR3aa: CASGRDSSYNEQFF
v_gene: TRBV7-9
abundance: NA
j_gene: TRBJ2-1

CDR3aa: CARAPGAKEPQYF
v_gene: TRBV2
abundance: NA
j_gene: TRBJ2-4

CDR3aa: CASSSRLKGSDTQYF
v_gene: TRBV7-3
abundance: NA
j_gene: TRBJ2-3

CDR3aa: CASSLVRGPGTGVSPLHF
v_gene: TRBV5-1
abundance: NA
j_gene: TRBJ1-6

CDR3aa: CAIRDPTSTDTQYF
v_gene: TRBV10-3
abundance: few
j_gene: TRBJ2-3

CDR3aa: CASSQVSGETQYF
v_gene: TRBV4-3
abundance: few
j_gene: TRBJ2-5

CDR3aa: CASSSQKNTEAFF
v_gene: TRBV19
abundance: NA
j_gene: TRBJ1-1

CDR3aa: CASNPGTPQNEQFF
v_gene: TRBV5-1
abundance: few
j_gene: TRBJ2-1

CDR3aa: CSVAIQGRYNEQFF
v_gene: TRBV29-1
abundance: NA
j_gene: TRBJ2-1

CDR3aa: CASSQIGLAGEMGRTDTQYF
v_gene: TRBV4-3
abundance: NA
j_gene: TRBJ2-3

CDR3aa: CSANPASDNEQFF
v_gene: TRBV20-1
abundance: NA
j_gene: TRBJ2-1

CDR3aa: CASNDNRGTEAFF
v_gene: TRBV7-2
abundance: NA
j_gene: TRBJ1-1